This T cell receptor (beta chain) was found in a study of T cell repertoires in cytomegalovirus infection. Study overall: Public signatures in TCR beta pointed to CMV infection and matching HLA type. Findings and limits, study-wide: The ex vivo response was dominated by HLA-C-restricted CMV-specific TCR beta clonotypes. Cumulative public TCR beta family frequency identified CMV carriers with the relevant HLA.

In TCRdb, the reads were re-called with MiXCR into one record per CDR3 protein. The sample includes a few hundred thousand distinct CDR3 sequences, about a quarter of them seen just once. As concerns this clonotype: Its antigen is currently unknown.

The CDR3 length is 14 residues. Trimming removed 5 bases from V and 5 bases from J; junction bases left unmatched: 5. The germline gives CDR1 MNHEY, CDR2 SMNVEV (reference sequence). This chain connects TRBV27 to TRBJ2-1; 8 positions agree with TRBD1. Source material: PBMCs. The sequence was obtained from a human donor in good health (CMV status not recorded). Some clones in this sample may be carry-over from other donors' samples. CDR3 protein: CASSPWTGNNEQFF. As DNA, the CDR3 is TGTGCCAGCAGTCCCTGGACAGGGAACAATGAGCAGTTCTTC.